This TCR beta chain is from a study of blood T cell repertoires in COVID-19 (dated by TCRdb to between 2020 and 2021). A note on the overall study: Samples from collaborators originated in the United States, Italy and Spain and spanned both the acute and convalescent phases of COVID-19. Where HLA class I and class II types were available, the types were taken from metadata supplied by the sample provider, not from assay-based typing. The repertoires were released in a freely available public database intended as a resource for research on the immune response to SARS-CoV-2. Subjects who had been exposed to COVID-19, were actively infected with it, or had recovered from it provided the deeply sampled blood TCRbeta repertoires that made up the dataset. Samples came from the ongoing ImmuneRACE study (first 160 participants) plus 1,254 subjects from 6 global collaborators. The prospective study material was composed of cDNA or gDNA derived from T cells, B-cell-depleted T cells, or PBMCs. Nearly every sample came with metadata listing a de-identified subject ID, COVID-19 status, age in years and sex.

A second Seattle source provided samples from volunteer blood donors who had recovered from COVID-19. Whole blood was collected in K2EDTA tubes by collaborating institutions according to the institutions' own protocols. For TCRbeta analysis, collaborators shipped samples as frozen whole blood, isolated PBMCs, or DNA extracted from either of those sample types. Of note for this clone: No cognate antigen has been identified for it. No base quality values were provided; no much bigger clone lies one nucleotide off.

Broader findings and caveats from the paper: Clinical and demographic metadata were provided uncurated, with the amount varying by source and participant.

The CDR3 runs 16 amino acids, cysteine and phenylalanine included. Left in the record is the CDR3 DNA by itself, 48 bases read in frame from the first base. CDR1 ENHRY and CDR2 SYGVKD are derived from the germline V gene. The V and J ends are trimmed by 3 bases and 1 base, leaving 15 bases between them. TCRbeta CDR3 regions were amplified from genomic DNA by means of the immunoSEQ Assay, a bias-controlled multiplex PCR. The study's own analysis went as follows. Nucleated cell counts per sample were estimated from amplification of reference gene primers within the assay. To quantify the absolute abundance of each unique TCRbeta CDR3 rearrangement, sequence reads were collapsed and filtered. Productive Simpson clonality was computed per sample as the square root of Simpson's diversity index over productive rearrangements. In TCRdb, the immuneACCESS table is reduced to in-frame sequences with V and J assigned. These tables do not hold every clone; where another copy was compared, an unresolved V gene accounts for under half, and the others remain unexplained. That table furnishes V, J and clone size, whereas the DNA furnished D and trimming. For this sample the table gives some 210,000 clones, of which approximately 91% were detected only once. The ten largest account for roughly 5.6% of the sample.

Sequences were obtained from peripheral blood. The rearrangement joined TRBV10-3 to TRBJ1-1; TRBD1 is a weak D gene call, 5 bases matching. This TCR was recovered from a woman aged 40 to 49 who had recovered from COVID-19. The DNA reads TGTGCCATCAGTGAACCCCGGATAGGGGCGAACACTGAAGCTTTCTTT. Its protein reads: CAISEPRIGANTEAFF.